Each of the 22 T cell receptor beta chains below was sequenced from the same sample in a study of cytomegalovirus exposure and HLA in healthy donors. A multiplex PCR was run with 60 Vbeta primers and 13 Jbeta primers. The protocol was immunoSEQ multiplex PCR, while the TCRdb copy is restricted to in-frame clones and leaves out a portion. The data show some 150,000 clones, roughly 80% seen once. Sequencing used PBMCs. All receptors come from a man between 35 and 55 years old in good health and CMV-seropositive.

V gene TRBV4-3 combines with J gene TRBJ2-1, with 8 bases lining up with TRBD1. The ends lost 2 bases at V and 10 bases at J; junction bases unmatched: 10. CDR3 length: 15 residues. Germline V lookup: CDR1 LGHNA, CDR2 YSLEER. As DNA, the CDR3 is TGCGCCAGCAGCCAATCCTGGACAGGGCCAGCCGAGCAGTTCTTC. Its protein product is CASSQSWTGPAEQFF.

V gene TRBV7-9 combines with J gene TRBJ1-1, with TRBD1 identical over 9 bases. The CDR3 has 18 amino acids. CDR1 and CDR2 from the germline V gene are SEHNR and FQNEAQ (reference sequence). V lost 1 base, J lost 1 base, and 10 bases stayed unmatched. As DNA, the CDR3 is TGTGCCAGCAGCTTAGGTGGGACAGGGAAGTTCGGGAACACTGAAGCTTTCTTT. It specifies CASSLGGTGKFGNTEAFF.

This clone was seen only once. The rearrangement links TRBV30 to TRBJ1-2; weak D call: TRBD1 (6 bases). V lost 4 bases, J lost 6 bases, and 9 bases lay in between. The CDR3 spans 11 residues. Germline assignment: CDR1 GTSNPN and CDR2 SVGIG (reference sequence). CDR3 bases: TGTGCCTGGATGGCAGGGGATGGCTACACCTTC. Its protein product is CAWMAGDGYTF.

The rearrangement links TRBV29-1 to TRBJ1-5; D might be TRBD1 (5 bases). The V gene lost 3 bases and the J gene lost 4 bases, with 10 bases spanning the gap. Germline values: CDR1 SQVTM, CDR2 ANQGSEA. This CDR3 has 13 residues. The CDR3, as DNA: TGCAGCGTTGACTCGCAGGGTAATCAGCCCCAGCATTTT. As protein: CSVDSQGNQPQHF.

DNA of the CDR3: TGTGCCAGCAGCCGCCAGGGACAGGGGTCGGATCAGCCCCAGCATTTT. Protein sequence: CASSRQGQGSDQPQHF. The rearrangement joins TRBV7-2 to TRBJ1-5; 10 nucleotides match TRBD1. V lost 5 bases to trimming and J lost 5 bases; unmatched junction nucleotides: 9. The CDR3 covers 16 residues. The germline gives CDR1 SGHTA, CDR2 FQGNSA.

This clone is a singleton in its sample. The V and J genes are TRBV5-1 and TRBJ2-1, with TRBD2 as a possible D gene (5 bases). Germline lookup yields CDR1 SGHRS and CDR2 YFSETQ. This CDR3 has 16 residues. V was clipped by 5 bases and J by 0 bases, with 15 bases between them. CDR3 sequence: CASRGSAVGSYNEQFF. The CDR3 coding sequence is TGCGCCAGCAGAGGGAGCGCGGTTGGCTCCTACAATGAGCAGTTCTTC.

The V and J genes are TRBV6-5 and TRBJ2-5; 7 bases line up with TRBD2. With V trimmed by 4 bases and J by 4 bases, 3 bases remained unmatched. The CDR3 runs to 13 residues. Germline CDR1 is MNHEY and CDR2 is SVGAGI. The CDR3 here is CASSSPGGETQYF. In DNA, the CDR3 is TGTGCCAGCAGTTCCCCGGGGGGAGAGACCCAGTACTTC.

This chain connects TRBV28 to TRBJ1-5, with D hard to call. The CDR3 is 16 amino acids. Trimming pared 7 bases from V and 2 bases from J, leaving 18 bases between. The germline V gene encodes CDR1 MDHEN and CDR2 SYDVKM. The CDR3 is CASITGVGIGNQPQHF. The CDR3 region has the DNA TGTGCCAGCATAACCGGGGTTGGAATTGGCAATCAGCCCCAGCATTTT.

The V and J genes are TRBV29-1 and TRBJ1-4; D may be TRBD1 (6 bases). Trimming took off 4 bases at V and 7 bases at J, with 13 bases between the two ends. The germline V gene has CDR1 SQVTM and CDR2 ANQGSEA. This CDR3 has 13 amino acids. The DNA of the CDR3 is TGCAGCGTTGTGGGGGCAGGCTCTGAAAAACTGTTTTTT. Residues: CSVVGAGSEKLFF.

The chain uses TRBV19 and TRBJ1-5; D unresolved. The CDR3 consists of 13 residues. CDR1 is LNHDA and CDR2 is SQIVND in the germline V gene (reference sequence). V lost 6 bases and J lost 0, with 6 bases in between. CDR3 in DNA: TGTGCCAGTAGACTAAATAGCAATCAGCCCCAGCATTTT. Its translation is CASRLNSNQPQHF.

This clone was counted only a few times. The chain combines TRBV5-4 with TRBJ1-4; 10 bases agree with TRBD1. The CDR3 is made up of 14 amino acids. Germline V gene lookup returns CDR1 SGHNT and CDR2 YYREEE (reference sequence). The ends lost 2 bases at V and 7 bases at J; junction bases unmatched: 2. CDR3 bases: TGTGCCAGCAGCTTTCGGGACAGGGGTGAAAAACTGTTTTTT. This translates into CASSFRDRGEKLFF.

V usage is TRBV18 and J usage is TRBJ2-7; TRBD1 aligns across 9 bases. Germline-derived CDR1 and CDR2 are KGHSH and LQKENI. The CDR3 has 16 residues. The trim removed 3 bases at V and 2 bases at J, leaving 8 bases unmatched. CDR3 sequence: CASSPVVGTGTYEQYF. CDR3 coding DNA: TGTGCCAGCTCACCGGTAGTCGGGACAGGGACCTACGAGCAGTACTTC.

The V gene is TRBV6-1, the J gene TRBJ2-2; TRBD1 agrees at 7 bases. The ends lost 5 bases at V and 5 bases at J; junction bases unmatched: 8. In germline, CDR1 is MNHNS, CDR2 SASEGT. The CDR3 runs to 15 residues. The CDR3 region has the DNA TGTGCCAGCAGTTTTGACAGGGTTTTAACCGGGGAGCTGTTTTTT. As protein: CASSFDRVLTGELFF.

This chain connects TRBV6-5 to TRBJ2-7; TRBD2 might be the D (5 bases). Trimming cost V 4 bases and J 3 bases, with 16 bases left between them. There are 15 residues in the CDR3. Germline CDR1 is MNHEY and CDR2 is SVGAGI. CDR3 DNA sequence: TGTGCCAGCAGTTCCTCTTTAGCGACCCTCTACGAGCAGTACTTC. This translates into CASSSSLATLYEQYF.

This rearrangement joins TRBV7-9 to TRBJ1-4; D remains ambiguous. Trimming cost V 5 bases and J 4 bases, with 20 bases left between them. There are 17 residues in the CDR3. Germline CDR1 and CDR2: SEHNR and FQNEAQ (reference sequence). CDR3 amino acids: CASSQEGGLLGNEKLFF. CDR3 DNA sequence: TGTGCCAGCAGCCAGGAGGGCGGACTTTTGGGTAATGAAAAACTGTTTTTT.

The genes are TRBV2 and TRBJ1-5, with D possibly TRBD1 on 5 matching bases. The germline V gene encodes CDR1 SNHLY and CDR2 FYNNEI. The V gene lost 7 bases and the J gene lost 9 bases, with 16 bases spanning the gap. The CDR3 has 13 residues. The CDR3: CASNQGVQWPQHF. The CDR3, as DNA: TGTGCCAGCAATCAGGGTGTTCAATGGCCCCAGCATTTT.

V and J are TRBV7-2 and TRBJ2-7; possibly TRBD2 for D (5 bases). There are 16 residues in the CDR3. Germline lookup yields CDR1 SGHTA and CDR2 FQGNSA. V was clipped by 2 bases and J by 5 bases, with 19 bases between them. The CDR3 here is CASSLNHVYGVDEQYF. The CDR3 DNA is TGTGCCAGCAGCTTAAACCATGTCTACGGGGTGGACGAGCAGTACTTC.

The chain links TRBV4-1 to TRBJ2-7; D is perhaps TRBD2 (6 bases). Trimming took 0 bases from V and 3 from J, leaving 15 bases between them. Germline assignment: CDR1 MGHRA and CDR2 YSYEKL. This CDR3 is built from 16 residues. Here the CDR3 reads CASSQDIKEGFYEQYF. CDR3 nucleotides: TGCGCCAGCAGCCAAGATATTAAGGAGGGATTCTACGAGCAGTACTTC.

V and J are TRBV18 and TRBJ1-4, with 7 bases matching TRBD1. V trimming: 3 bases; J trimming: 7 bases; junction bases outside the gene matches: 2. The germline gives CDR1 KGHSH, CDR2 LQKENI. The CDR3 is 13 residues long. This CDR3 reads CASSPGQTEKLFF. CDR3 DNA: TGTGCCAGCTCACCGGGACAGACTGAAAAACTGTTTTTT.

The rearrangement joins TRBV2 to TRBJ2-2; TRBD2 matches 8 bases. V was pared by 3 bases and J by 5 bases, with 5 bases of the junction left unmatched. Germline-derived CDR1 and CDR2 are SNHLY and FYNNEI. This CDR3 comprises 15 residues. DNA for the CDR3: TGTGCCAGCAGTGACGGGAGCGGGGGTACCGGGGAGCTGTTTTTT. It specifies CASSDGSGGTGELFF.

V gene TRBV5-1 combines with J gene TRBJ2-3, with 11 bases lining up with TRBD2. J gave up 6 bases and V 4 bases, and 7 bases lay outside the gene matches. This CDR3 comprises 15 residues. Germline lookup yields CDR1 SGHRS and CDR2 YFSETQ. The DNA for the CDR3 is TGCGCCAGCAGCGCCCCTAGCGGGGGGAGTGATACGCAGTATTTT. Translation: CASSAPSGGSDTQYF.

This clone was detected a few times. The chain joins TRBV7-9 to TRBJ1-1; no clear D. V was pared by 3 bases and J by 0 bases, with 2 bases between. Germline CDR1 reads SEHNR; CDR2 reads FQNEAQ (reference sequence). The CDR3 sequence is 12 residues long. The CDR3 sequence is CASSFMNTEAFF. The DNA of the CDR3 is TGTGCCAGCAGCTTCATGAACACTGAAGCTTTCTTT.